This TCR beta chain was recovered during a study of identical twins. This clonotype occurred a few times. Using its own MiXCR run on the 5' RACE reads, TCRdb lists one record per CDR3 protein. The repertoire consists of over 500,000 distinct CDR3 sequences, with 20% to 25% occurring once and the leading ten covering around 0.9%. CDR3 length: 16 amino acids. The V and J ends lost 6 bases and 0 bases respectively, with 15 bases between them. Germline lookup yields CDR1 SNHLY and CDR2 FYNNEI. The sample was also linked to a second study, of T cells expressing NK-cell markers.

Sequencing was carried out using CD4+ T cells sorted from blood. The TCR was taken from a woman between 18 and 29 years old in good health. The chain joins TRBV2 to TRBJ2-1; D not resolved. CDR3 loop: CASSPTQRSSYNEQFF. The CDR3 DNA reads as TGTGCCAGCAGCCCGACCCAAAGAAGCTCCTACAATGAGCAGTTCTTC.